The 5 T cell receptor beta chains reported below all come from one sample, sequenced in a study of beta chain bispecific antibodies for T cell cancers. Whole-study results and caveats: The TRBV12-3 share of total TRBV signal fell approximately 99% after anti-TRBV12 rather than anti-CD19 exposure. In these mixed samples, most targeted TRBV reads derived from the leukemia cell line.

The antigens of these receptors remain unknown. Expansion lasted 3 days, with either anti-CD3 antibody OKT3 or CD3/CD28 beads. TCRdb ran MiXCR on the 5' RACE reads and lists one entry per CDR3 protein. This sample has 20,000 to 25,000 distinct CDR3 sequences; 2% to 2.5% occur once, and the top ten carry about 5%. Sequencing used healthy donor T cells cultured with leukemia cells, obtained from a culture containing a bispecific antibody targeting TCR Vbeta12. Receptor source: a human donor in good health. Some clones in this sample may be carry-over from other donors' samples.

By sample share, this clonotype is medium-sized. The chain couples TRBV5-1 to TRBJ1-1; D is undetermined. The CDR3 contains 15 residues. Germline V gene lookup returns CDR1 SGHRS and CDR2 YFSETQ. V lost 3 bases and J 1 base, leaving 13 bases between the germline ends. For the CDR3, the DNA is TGCGCCAGCAGCTGGGGTTCGTATGCGAACACTGAAGCTTTCTTT. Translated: CASSWGSYANTEAFF.

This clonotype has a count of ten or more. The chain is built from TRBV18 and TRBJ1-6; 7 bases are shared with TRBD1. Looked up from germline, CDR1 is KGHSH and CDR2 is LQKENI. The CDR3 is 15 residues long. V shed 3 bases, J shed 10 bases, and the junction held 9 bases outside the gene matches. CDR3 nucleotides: TGTGCCAGCTCACCGAGGGGGACAGTGGGATCACCCCTCCACTTT. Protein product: CASSPRGTVGSPLHF.

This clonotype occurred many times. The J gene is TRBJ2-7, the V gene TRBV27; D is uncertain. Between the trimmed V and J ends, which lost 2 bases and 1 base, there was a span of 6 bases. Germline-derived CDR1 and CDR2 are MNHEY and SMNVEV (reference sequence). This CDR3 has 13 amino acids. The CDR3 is CASSLQESYEQYF. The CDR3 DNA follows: TGTGCCAGCAGTTTACAAGAATCCTACGAGCAGTACTTC.

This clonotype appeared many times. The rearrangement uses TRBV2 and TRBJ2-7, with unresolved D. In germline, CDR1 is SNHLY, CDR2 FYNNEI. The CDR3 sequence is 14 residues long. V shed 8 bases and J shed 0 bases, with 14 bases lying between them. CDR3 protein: CASLLWRNSYEQYF. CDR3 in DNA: TGTGCCAGCCTGCTCTGGCGAAACTCCTACGAGCAGTACTTC.

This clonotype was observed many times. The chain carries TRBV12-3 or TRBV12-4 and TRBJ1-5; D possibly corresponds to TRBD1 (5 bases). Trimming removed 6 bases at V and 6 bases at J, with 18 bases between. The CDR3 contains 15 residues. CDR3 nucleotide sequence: TGTGCCAGCAGCCCTCCGGGGGTTTTAGTTCAGCCCCAGCATTTT. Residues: CASSPPGVLVQPQHF.